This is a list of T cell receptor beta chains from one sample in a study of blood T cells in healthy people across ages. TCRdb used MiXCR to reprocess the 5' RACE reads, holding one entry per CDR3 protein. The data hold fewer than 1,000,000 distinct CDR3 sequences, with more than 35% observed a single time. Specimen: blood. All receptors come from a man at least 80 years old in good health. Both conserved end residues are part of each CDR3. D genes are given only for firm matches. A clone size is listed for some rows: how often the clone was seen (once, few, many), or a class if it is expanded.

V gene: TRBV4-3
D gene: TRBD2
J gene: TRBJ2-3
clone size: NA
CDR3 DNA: TGCGCCAGCAGCCAAGATAAGGGAGGGATAACAGATACGCAGTATTTT
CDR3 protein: CASSQDKGGITDTQYF

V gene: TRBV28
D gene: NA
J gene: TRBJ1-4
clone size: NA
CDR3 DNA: TGTGCCAGCAGTCAAGGACAGTCGGATAGTGAAAAACTGTTTTTT
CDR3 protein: CASSQGQSDSEKLFF

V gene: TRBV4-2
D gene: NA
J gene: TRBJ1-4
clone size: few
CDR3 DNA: TGTGCCAGCAGCCAAGAATTGGACGATGAAAAACTGTTTTTT
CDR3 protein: CASSQELDDEKLFF

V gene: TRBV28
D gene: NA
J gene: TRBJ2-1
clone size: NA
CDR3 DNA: TGTGCCAGCAGTTTAAAACCGTTCAGGTACAATGAGCAGTTCTTC
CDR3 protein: CASSLKPFRYNEQFF

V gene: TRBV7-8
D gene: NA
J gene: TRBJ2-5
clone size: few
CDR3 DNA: TGTGCCAGCACTAACCCTGGAACAGAGACCCAGTACTTC
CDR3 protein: CASTNPGTETQYF

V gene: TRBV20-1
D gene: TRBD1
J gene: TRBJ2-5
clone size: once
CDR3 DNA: TGCAGTGCTAGAGAACCACAGGGGCTTTTAGAGACCCAGTACTTC
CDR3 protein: CSAREPQGLLETQYF

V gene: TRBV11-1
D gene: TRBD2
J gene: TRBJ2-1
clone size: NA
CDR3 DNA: TGTGCCAGCAGCTTACATTCGGGAGGGGTGGATGAGCAGTTCTTC
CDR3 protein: CASSLHSGGVDEQFF

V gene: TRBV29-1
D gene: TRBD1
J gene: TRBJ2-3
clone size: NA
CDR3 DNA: TGCAGCGTTGAAAGTATAGGTCAGGGGGCGAATACAGATACGCAGTATTTT
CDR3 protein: CSVESIGQGANTDTQYF

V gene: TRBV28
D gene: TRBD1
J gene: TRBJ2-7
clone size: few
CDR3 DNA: TGTGCCAGCAGCCTACCGGGACAGAGATACAATGAGCAGTACTTC
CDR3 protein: CASSLPGQRYNEQYF

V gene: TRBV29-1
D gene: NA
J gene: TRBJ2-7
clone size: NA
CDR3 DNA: TGCAGCGTCACACCGACGGGAGCCTACGAGCAGTACTTC
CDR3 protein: CSVTPTGAYEQYF

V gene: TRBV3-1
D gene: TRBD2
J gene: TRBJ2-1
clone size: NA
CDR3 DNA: TGTGCCAGCAGCCAAGCAGCGGGGGGTAATGAGCAGTTCTTC
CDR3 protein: CASSQAAGGNEQFF

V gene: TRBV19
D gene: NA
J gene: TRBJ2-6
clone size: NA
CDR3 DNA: TGTGCCGGTATCGAGGGGACCTCTGGGGCCAACGTCCTGACTTTC
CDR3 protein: CAGIEGTSGANVLTF

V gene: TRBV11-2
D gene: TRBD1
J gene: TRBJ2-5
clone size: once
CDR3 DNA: TGTGCCAGCAGCTTAGATCATCGGCAGGGGGTCGGAGAGACCCAGTACTTC
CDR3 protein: CASSLDHRQGVGETQYF

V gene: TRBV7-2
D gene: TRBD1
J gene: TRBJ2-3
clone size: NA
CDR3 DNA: TGTGCCAGCAGCGCACAGGGGGCAATAGATACGCAGTATTTT
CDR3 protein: CASSAQGAIDTQYF

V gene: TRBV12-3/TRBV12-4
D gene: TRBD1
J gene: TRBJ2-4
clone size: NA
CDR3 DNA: TGTGCCAGCAGGCTAGCAGGGGGCGCAGGAGCCAAAAACATTCAGTACTTC
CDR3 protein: CASRLAGGAGAKNIQYF

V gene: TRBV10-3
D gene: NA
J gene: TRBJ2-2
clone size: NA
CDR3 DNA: TGTGCCATCAGGGGGGACACAATCACCGGGGAGCTGTTTTTT
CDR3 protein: CAIRGDTITGELFF

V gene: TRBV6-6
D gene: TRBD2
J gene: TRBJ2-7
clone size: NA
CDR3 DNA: TGTGCCAGCAGGCCGACTAGCGGGGGGGTCAATGAGCAGTACTTC
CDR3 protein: CASRPTSGGVNEQYF

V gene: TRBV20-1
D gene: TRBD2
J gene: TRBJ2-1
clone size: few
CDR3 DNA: TGCAGTGCTAGAGATCCTCAGATACTAGCGGGTGGGGAGCAGTTCTTC
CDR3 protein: CSARDPQILAGGEQFF

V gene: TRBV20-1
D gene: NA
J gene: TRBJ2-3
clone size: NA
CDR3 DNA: TGCAGTGCTAGACCATCGGGACGATCCACAGATACGCAGTATTTT
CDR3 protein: CSARPSGRSTDTQYF

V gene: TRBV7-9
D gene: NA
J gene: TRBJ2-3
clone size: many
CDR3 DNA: TGTGCCAGCGCCTCAGATACGCAGTATTTT
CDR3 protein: CASASDTQYF

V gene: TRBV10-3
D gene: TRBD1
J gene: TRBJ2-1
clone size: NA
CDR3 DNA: TGTGCCATCAGGACAGGGGGCGACTCAGATGAGCAGTTCTTC
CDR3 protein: CAIRTGGDSDEQFF

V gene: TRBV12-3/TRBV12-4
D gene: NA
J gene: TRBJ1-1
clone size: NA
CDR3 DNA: TGTGCCAGCAGTTTCAGGGTGGGGTACACTGAAGCTTTCTTT
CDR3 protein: CASSFRVGYTEAFF

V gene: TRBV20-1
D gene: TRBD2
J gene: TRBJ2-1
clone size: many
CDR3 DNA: TGCAGTGCACTAACCGGGACTAAATACAATGAGCAGTTCTTC
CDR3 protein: CSALTGTKYNEQFF

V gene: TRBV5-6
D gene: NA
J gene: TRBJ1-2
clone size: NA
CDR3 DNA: TGTGCCAGCAGCTTAAAGGGGACGCTTAAGATGGACAGCGGCTACACCTTC
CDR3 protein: CASSLKGTLKMDSGYTF

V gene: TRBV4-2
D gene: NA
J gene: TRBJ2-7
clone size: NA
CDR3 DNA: TGTGCCAGCAGCCTCTCTCAGGCGAGCTCCTACGAGCAGTACTTC
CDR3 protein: CASSLSQASSYEQYF

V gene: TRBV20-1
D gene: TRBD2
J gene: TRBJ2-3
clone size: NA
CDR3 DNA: TGCAGTGCTCAAACACTTGGACCAGCGGGATACACAGATACGCAGTATTTT
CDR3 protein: CSAQTLGPAGYTDTQYF

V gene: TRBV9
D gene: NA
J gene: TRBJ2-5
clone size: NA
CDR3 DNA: TGTGCCAGCAGCGTAGGGTCCCATAGACAGAAAAACCAAGAGACCCAGTACTTC
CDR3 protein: CASSVGSHRQKNQETQYF

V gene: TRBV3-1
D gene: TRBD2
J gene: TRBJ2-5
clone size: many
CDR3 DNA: TGTGCCAGCAGCCAAGGCAAATCCGCGGGAGGGCCTGGAGAGACCCAGTACTTC
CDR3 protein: CASSQGKSAGGPGETQYF

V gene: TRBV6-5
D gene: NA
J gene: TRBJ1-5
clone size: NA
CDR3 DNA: TGTGCCAGCAGCCTCAAACCGGGACTTCGGAATCAGCCCCAGCATTTT
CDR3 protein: CASSLKPGLRNQPQHF

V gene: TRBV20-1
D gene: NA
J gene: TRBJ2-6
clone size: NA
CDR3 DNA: TGCAGTGCTAGCTCGACCGAGCCGTTTGGGGCCAACGTCCTGACTTTC
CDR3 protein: CSASSTEPFGANVLTF

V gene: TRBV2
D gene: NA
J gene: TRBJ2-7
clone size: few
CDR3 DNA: TGTGCCAGCCTGGACAAGACCTACGAGCAGTACTTC
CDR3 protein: CASLDKTYEQYF

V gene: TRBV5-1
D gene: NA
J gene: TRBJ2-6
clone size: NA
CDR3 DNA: TGCGCCAGCAGCTTGGCGGTCATTAGCTCTGGGGCCAACGTCCTGACTTTC
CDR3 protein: CASSLAVISSGANVLTF

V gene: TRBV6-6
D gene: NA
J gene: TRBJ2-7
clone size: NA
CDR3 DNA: TGTGCCAGCAGTGGACCAGCGGAGACCTACGAGCAGTACTTC
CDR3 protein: CASSGPAETYEQYF

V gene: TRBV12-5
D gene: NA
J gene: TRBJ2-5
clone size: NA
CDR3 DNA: TGTGCTAGTGGTTTGGTCGGGGCAGGCCAAGAGACCCAGTACTTC
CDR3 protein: CASGLVGAGQETQYF

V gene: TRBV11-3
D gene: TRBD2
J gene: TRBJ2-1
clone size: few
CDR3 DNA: TGTGCCAGCAGCGTAGAAGGCGCGGGAGTTATGTTCTTC
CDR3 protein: CASSVEGAGVMFF

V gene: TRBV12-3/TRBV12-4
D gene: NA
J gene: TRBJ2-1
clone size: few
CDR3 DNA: TGTGCCAGCGGCAGGGTCCATGAGCAGTTCTTC
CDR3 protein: CASGRVHEQFF

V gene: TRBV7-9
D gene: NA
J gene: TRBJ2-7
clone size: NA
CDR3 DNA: TGTGCCAGCAGCTTAGGCAGTTTCGGGCCTAACGAGCAGTACTTC
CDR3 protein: CASSLGSFGPNEQYF

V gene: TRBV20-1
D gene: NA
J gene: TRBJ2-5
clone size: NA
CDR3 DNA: TGCAGTGCAGGGGCGGAGACCCAGTACTTC
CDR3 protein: CSAGAETQYF

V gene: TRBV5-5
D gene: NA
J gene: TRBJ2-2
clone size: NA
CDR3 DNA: TGTGCCAGCAGCTCCTGGGCTAGCGTCAACACCGGGGAGCTGTTTTTT
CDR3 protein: CASSSWASVNTGELFF

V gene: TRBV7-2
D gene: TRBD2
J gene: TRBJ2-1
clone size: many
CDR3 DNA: TGTGCCAGCAGCCCATGGGCTAGCGGGACCGACAATGAGCAGTTCTTC
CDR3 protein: CASSPWASGTDNEQFF

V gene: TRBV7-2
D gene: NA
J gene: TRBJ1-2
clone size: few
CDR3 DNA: TGTGCCAGCAGCTTAGATCGGAGAGCCCAAGGCTACACCTTC
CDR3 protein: CASSLDRRAQGYTF